Below, 20 T cell receptor beta chains from the same sample are listed, as sequenced in a study of T cell responses to AZD1222 COVID-19 vaccine. The repertoire was sequenced with immunoSEQ multiplex PCR; TCRdb's copy has only in-frame clones and lacks some. The repertoire holds 150,000 to 200,000 clones, around 86% seen once, with approximately 2.5% in the top ten. This material consisted of peripheral blood, taken on day 0 of MenACWY control vaccination. These receptors all come from an adult in good health.

This rearrangement joins TRBV12-5 to TRBJ1-2; D is perhaps TRBD1 (5 bases). Germline CDR1 LGHNT, CDR2 FRNRAP. Trimming took off 4 bases at V and 7 bases at J, with 7 bases between the two ends. CDR3 size: 11 residues. The CDR3 coding sequence is TGTGCTAGTGGTTCGGGGGTTGGCTACACCTTC. Encoded protein: CASGSGVGYTF.

V gene TRBV5-4 combines with J gene TRBJ1-3; 8 bases line up with TRBD1. The CDR3 consists of 16 residues. J gave up 2 bases and V 0 bases, and 4 bases lay outside the gene matches. Germline V gene sequence: CDR1 SGHNT, CDR2 YYREEE (reference sequence). The DNA for the CDR3 is TGTGCCAGCAGCTTGGATTTACAGGGGGCTGGAAACACCATATATTTT. Protein product: CASSLDLQGAGNTIYF. Drawing the rest from reference TRBV5-4 and TRBJ1-3, the complete variable domain is ETGVTQSPTHLIKTRGQQVTLRCSSQSGHNTVSWYQQALGQGPQFIFQYYREEENGRGNFPPRFSGLQFPNYSSELNVNALELDDSALYLCASSLDLQGAGNTIYFGEGSWLTVV.

The chain employs TRBV30 and TRBJ1-6; perhaps TRBD1 as D (5 bases). The CDR3 has 13 residues. The V gene lost 5 bases and the J gene lost 5 bases, with 10 bases spanning the gap. CDR1 GTSNPN and CDR2 SVGIG come from the germline V gene (reference sequence). CDR3 residues: CAWGQDNNSPLHF. Written as DNA, the CDR3 is TGTGCCTGGGGACAAGACAATAATTCACCCCTCCACTTT. The full variable domain, with the rest looked up from reference TRBV30 and TRBJ1-6, is SQTIHQWPATLVQPVGSPLSLECTVEGTSNPNLYWYRQAAGRGLQLLFYSVGIGQISSEVPQNLSASRPQDRQFILSSKKLLLSDSGFYLCAWGQDNNSPLHFGNGTRLTVT.

This chain links TRBV6-6 with TRBJ2-3, with D possibly TRBD2 on 6 matching bases. Trimming took 8 bases from V and 0 from J, leaving 12 bases between them. Germline CDR1 reads MNHNY; CDR2 reads SVGAGI (reference sequence). The CDR3 covers 14 residues. The CDR3 coding sequence is TGTGCCAGCGCGGCTAGCGTAAGCACAGATACGCAGTATTTT. This gives the protein CASAASVSTDTQYF.

CDR3 nucleotide sequence: TGTGCCAGCAGCTTAAGCGGGGGCCTCTCTGGAAACACCATATATTTT. Its protein product is CASSLSGGLSGNTIYF. The rearrangement uses TRBV5-6 and TRBJ1-3; D is perhaps TRBD1 (6 bases). The CDR3 runs 16 residues. V was cut by 2 bases and J by 0 bases, with 12 bases left in between. Germline V CDR1 and CDR2: SGHDT, YYEEEE.

This sequence joins TRBV28 and TRBJ2-2; no definite D call. The V and J ends lost 3 bases and 2 bases respectively, with 13 bases between them. Germline-derived CDR1 and CDR2 are MDHEN and SYDVKM. There are 16 residues in the CDR3. The CDR3 DNA reads as TGTGCCAGCAGTTTTCGTTACGACGGTAACACCGGGGAGCTGTTTTTT. Translated: CASSFRYDGNTGELFF.

V usage is TRBV28 and J usage is TRBJ2-1; TRBD2 agrees at 8 bases. The CDR3 sequence is 15 residues long. The junction had 8 bases not matched to a gene; V was cut back by 10 bases and J by 0 bases. Germline CDR1 MDHEN, CDR2 SYDVKM. CDR3 DNA: TGTGCCACAACCCCCGGGACTAGCTCCTACAATGAGCAGTTCTTC. The encoded protein is CATTPGTSSYNEQFF.

V is TRBV7-9 and J is TRBJ1-4; 8 nucleotides match TRBD1. Germline lookup yields CDR1 SEHNR and CDR2 FQNEAQ (reference sequence). Losses at the gene ends were 4 bases for V and 3 bases for J; bases not matched to a gene: 4. This CDR3 is 15 amino acids long. For the CDR3, the DNA is TGTGCCAGCAGCTCCTGGACAGGGCCTAATGAAAAACTGTTTTTT. Encoded protein: CASSSWTGPNEKLFF.

The chain uses TRBV3-1 (or the pseudogene TRBV3-2) and TRBJ1-5; no definite D call. V was clipped by 1 base and J by 0 bases, with 4 bases between them. CDR1 LGHDT and CDR2 YNNKEL come from the germline V gene (reference sequence). This CDR3 comprises 14 residues. CDR3 nucleotides: TGTGCCAGCAGCCAAGCAGGTAGCAATCAGCCCCAGCATTTT. Translated: CASSQAGSNQPQHF.

Only a few counts were recorded for this clone. This chain links TRBV9 with TRBJ2-7; D is perhaps TRBD1 (5 bases). Germline V gene sequence: CDR1 SGDLS, CDR2 YYNGEE. The length of the CDR3 is 14 residues. V lost 0 bases and J lost 7, with 14 bases in between. CDR3 in DNA: TGTGCCAGCAGCGTAGGAGCAGGGTCGGGTGAGCAGTACTTC. Translation: CASSVGAGSGEQYF.

The chain recombines TRBV7-9 with TRBJ2-7; 7 positions agree with TRBD2. This CDR3 has 13 residues. Germline assignment: CDR1 SEHNR and CDR2 FQNEAQ (reference sequence). The V and J ends lost 2 bases and 6 bases, in that order; junction bases with no gene match: 4. The CDR3 is CASSLIPGGEQYF. In nucleotides, the CDR3 is TGTGCCAGCAGCTTAATTCCGGGGGGCGAGCAGTACTTC.

This clone was observed a single time. The chain couples TRBV6-5 to TRBJ2-7, with TRBD1 matching over 10 bases. CDR3 size: 15 residues. The germline CDR1 and CDR2 sequences are MNHEY and SVGAGI. Germline trimming cut 6 bases from V and 3 bases from J; bases unmatched to any gene: 8. CDR3 sequence (DNA): TGTGCCAGCAGAACCCCCGGGACAGGGGTCTACGAGCAGTACTTC. It yields the protein CASRTPGTGVYEQYF.

The rearrangement joins TRBV28 to TRBJ2-3; 8 bases line up with TRBD2. Trimming took 7 bases from V and 4 from J; bases not matched to a gene: 13. In germline, CDR1 is MDHEN, CDR2 SYDVKM. The CDR3 loop spans 16 amino acids. The CDR3 DNA reads TGTGCCAGCAACGCTCACGGGGGGGGAGGGCCAGATACGCAGTATTTT. This sequence encodes CASNAHGGGGPDTQYF.

This chain connects TRBV19 to TRBJ2-2, with unresolved D. Trimming cost V 3 bases and J 2 bases, with 7 bases left between them. The CDR3 totals 14 residues. Germline V gene lookup returns CDR1 LNHDA and CDR2 SQIVND (reference sequence). The DNA of the CDR3 is TGTGCCAGTAGTATTGGCAAAAACACCGGGGAGCTGTTTTTT. Its translation is CASSIGKNTGELFF.

The V and J genes are TRBV5-6 and TRBJ1-2, with D perhaps matching TRBD1 (5 bases). V lost 4 bases and J 6 bases, leaving 10 bases between the germline ends. CDR3 size: 12 residues. Germline V gene data show CDR1 as SGHDT and CDR2 as YYEEEE. DNA of the CDR3: TGTGCCAGCAGCAAAGGACATGATGGCTACACCTTC. Translated: CASSKGHDGYTF.

The J gene is TRBJ1-2, the V gene TRBV5-1; a possible D gene is TRBD1 (5 bases). V was pared by 0 bases and J by 2 bases, with 5 bases between. Germline CDR1 reads SGHRS; CDR2 reads YFSETQ. The CDR3 covers 13 residues. CDR3 nucleotide sequence: TGCGCCAGCAGCTTGGAGGGGAACTATGGCTACACCTTC. This translates into CASSLEGNYGYTF.

The chain couples TRBV7-2 to TRBJ2-7; no firm D call. CDR3 length: 14 residues. V was shortened by 5 bases and J by 4 bases, with 15 bases between the two germline ends. Per germline, CDR1 SGHTA and CDR2 FQGNSA. The CDR3 reads CASSPGVVGYEQYF. Here the CDR3 DNA reads TGTGCCAGCAGCCCAGGCGTCGTGGGTTACGAGCAGTACTTC.

The chain joins TRBV4-1 to TRBJ1-3; D might be TRBD1 (5 bases). V lost 2 bases and J lost 0, with 14 bases in between. CDR3 size: 17 residues. Per the germline V gene, CDR1 is MGHRA and CDR2 is YSYEKL. The CDR3 loop reads CASSQWAQARSGNTIYF. CDR3 bases: TGCGCCAGCAGCCAATGGGCACAGGCGCGCTCTGGAAACACCATATATTTT.

This chain uses TRBV27 with TRBJ1-2; no clear D gene. This CDR3 region has 13 residues. Trimming took off 5 bases at V and 0 bases at J, with 7 bases between the two ends. The V gene's germline CDR1 is MNHEY and CDR2 SMNVEV (reference sequence). The CDR3 here is CASSLTANYGYTF. Written as DNA, the CDR3 is TGTGCCAGCAGTCTAACAGCTAACTATGGCTACACCTTC.

V gene TRBV12-3 or TRBV12-4 combines with J gene TRBJ1-6; the D is unclear. The ends were cut back, 6 bases at V and 7 bases at J, with 4 bases in the middle. The CDR3 extends over 11 amino acids. The DNA of the CDR3 is TGTGCCAGCAGCCGAAATTCACCCCTCCACTTT. Translation: CASSRNSPLHF.